The rows below give T cell receptor beta chains drawn from one sample of a study of blood T cell repertoires in COVID-19. Assay used: immunoSEQ multiplex PCR; TCRdb lists only in-frame clones, some missing. In the table there are about 250,000 clones, 80% to 90% of which are singletons. Sequencing was performed on peripheral blood. The receptors were gathered from a young woman with active or convalescent COVID-19. Both conserved end residues are part of each CDR3. The D gene is left open where the match is weak. A clone size is listed for some rows: how often the clone was seen (once, few, many), or a class if it is expanded.

>-|-|TRBV6-2/TRBV6-3|TRBJ2-1
CASSYRDNEQFF
TGTGCCAGCAGTTACCGGGACAATGAGCAGTTCTTC
>-|TRBD2|TRBV27|TRBJ2-3
CASSPPLAGTDTQYF
TGTGCCAGCAGTCCTCCACTAGCGGGCACAGATACGCAGTATTTT
>-|TRBD1|TRBV6-1|TRBJ1-1
CASSDDLRTGANTEAFF
TGTGCCAGCAGTGACGATCTTCGGACAGGCGCAAACACTGAAGCTTTCTTT
>-|TRBD2|TRBV6-2/TRBV6-3|TRBJ2-1
CASSQQLAGAGDEQFF
TGTGCCAGCAGCCAACAACTAGCGGGGGCCGGCGATGAGCAGTTCTTC
>-|TRBD2|TRBV6-5|TRBJ2-3
CASSSERGGHGYF
TGTGCCAGCAGTTCCGAGCGGGGGGGCCATGGGTATTTT
>-|TRBD2|TRBV7-2|TRBJ2-7
CASSLEARGVEQYF
TGTGCCAGCAGCTTAGAAGCGCGGGGGGTCGAGCAGTACTTC
>once|-|TRBV29-1|TRBJ2-7
CSVVPVLSSGEQYF
TGCAGCGTTGTACCCGTCCTATCGTCGGGGGAGCAGTACTTC
>-|-|TRBV30|TRBJ1-4
CAWSAAQLNEKLFF
TGTGCCTGGAGTGCCGCACAGCTGAATGAAAAACTGTTTTTT
>-|-|TRBV3-1/TRBV3-2|TRBJ1-4
CASSQEGTDRNEKLFF
TGTGCCAGCAGCCAAGAGGGGACTGATCGTAATGAAAAACTGTTTTTT
>-|-|TRBV28|TRBJ2-7
CASSFRGLYEQYF
TGTGCCAGCAGTTTTCGCGGTTTGTACGAGCAGTACTTC
>-|-|TRBV27|TRBJ2-7
CASRPGGGPYEQYF
TGTGCCAGCAGGCCAGGCGGGGGCCCCTACGAGCAGTACTTC
>-|TRBD1|TRBV19|TRBJ1-2
CASRRTGVDYGYTF
TGTGCCAGTCGGCGGACAGGGGTGGATTATGGCTACACCTTC
>-|-|TRBV25-1|TRBJ2-5
CASRGSTVQETQYF
TGTGCCAGCAGAGGGTCGACAGTACAAGAGACCCAGTACTTC
>-|-|TRBV4-3|TRBJ1-5
CASRQEIVGDQPQHF
TGCGCCAGCAGACAAGAAATAGTAGGAGATCAGCCCCAGCATTTT
>-|TRBD2|TRBV3-1/TRBV3-2|TRBJ2-1
CASSQAGLGIYNEQFF
TGTGCCAGCAGCCAAGCGGGACTAGGGATCTACAATGAGCAGTTCTTC
>-|TRBD1|TRBV3-1/TRBV3-2|TRBJ1-6
CASSQRDSLYNSPLHF
TGTGCCAGCAGCCAACGGGACAGCTTATATAATTCACCCCTCCACTTT
>-|-|TRBV4-3|TRBJ1-6
CASSQERQGPNNNSPLHF
TGCGCCAGCAGCCAAGAGAGGCAGGGGCCAAATAATAATTCACCCCTCCACTTT
>-|-|TRBV7-9|TRBJ1-5
CASSRDSEGQPQHF
TGTGCCAGCAGCCGGGACTCTGAAGGACAGCCCCAGCATTTT
>-|-|TRBV6-5|TRBJ1-5
CASSLSGDQPQHF
TGTGCCAGCAGTCTCTCCGGGGATCAGCCCCAGCATTTT
>once|TRBD1|TRBV7-2|TRBJ1-5
CASSLNYPSNRGYQPQHF
TGTGCCAGCAGCTTGAACTACCCTTCAAACAGGGGGTATCAGCCCCAGCATTTT
>-|-|TRBV28|TRBJ2-3
CASSLGDTQYF
TGTGCCAGCAGTTTAGGCGATACGCAGTATTTT
>once|-|TRBV28|TRBJ2-1
CASSLVLAEGNEQFF
TGTGCCAGCAGTTTAGTATTAGCGGAGGGGAATGAGCAGTTCTTC
>-|TRBD1|TRBV7-2|TRBJ2-7
CASSLAAGTGSYEQYF
TGTGCCAGCAGCTTAGCCGCCGGGACAGGGTCCTACGAGCAGTACTTC
>-|-|TRBV7-9|TRBJ2-5
CASSSISGISETQYF
TGTGCCAGCAGCTCGATCTCCGGGATAAGCGAGACCCAGTACTTC
>-|TRBD2|TRBV10-3|TRBJ2-3
CAISFESGGPDTQYF
TGTGCCATCAGTTTCGAAAGCGGGGGTCCCGATACGCAGTATTTT
>few|-|TRBV4-1|TRBJ1-2
CASSQPLGGYTF
TGCGCCAGCAGCCAACCTCTAGGTGGCTACACCTTC
>-|-|TRBV18|TRBJ1-6
CASSTLSRGSIYNSPLHF
TGTGCCAGCTCAACTTTATCCAGGGGCTCCATCTATAATTCACCCCTCCACTTT
>-|TRBD2|TRBV7-9|TRBJ2-6
CASSPRGSGTLPGANVLTF
TGTGCCAGCAGCCCTCGGGGTAGCGGGACCCTACCTGGGGCCAACGTCCTGACTTTC
>-|-|TRBV2|TRBJ1-2
CASTEETGAYGYTF
TGTGCCAGCACTGAGGAAACAGGAGCCTATGGCTACACCTTC
>-|-|TRBV4-3|TRBJ1-6
CASRQSALEGSPLHF
TGCGCCAGCAGACAAAGCGCGCTCGAGGGATCACCCCTCCACTTT
>once|TRBD1|TRBV29-1|TRBJ1-1
CSGQGFGTEAFF
TGCAGCGGACAGGGTTTCGGCACTGAAGCTTTCTTT
>-|-|TRBV6-1|TRBJ2-7
CASSEAPGLPYEQYF
TGTGCCAGCAGTGAAGCTCCGGGACTCCCCTACGAGCAGTACTTC
>-|-|TRBV12-3/TRBV12-4|TRBJ2-3
CASSLGPTQYF
TGTGCCAGCAGTTTGGGGCCAACGCAGTATTTT
>once|-|TRBV7-2|TRBJ1-5
CASSLRGHQPQHF
TGTGCCAGCAGCTTAAGAGGGCACCAGCCCCAGCATTTT
>-|TRBD1|TRBV9|TRBJ2-1
CASSVGDRDYNEQFF
TGTGCCAGCAGCGTAGGGGACAGGGATTACAATGAGCAGTTCTTC
>-|TRBD2|TRBV9|TRBJ2-1
CASSASGEMNEQFF
TGTGCCAGCAGCGCCAGCGGGGAGATGAATGAGCAGTTCTTC
>once|TRBD2|TRBV30|TRBJ2-3
CAWSVLAGGIDTQYF
TGTGCCTGGAGTGTACTAGCGGGGGGGATAGATACGCAGTATTTT
>-|TRBD2|TRBV2|TRBJ2-3
CASSELRGSTDTQYF
TGTGCCAGCAGTGAACTGCGGGGGAGCACAGATACGCAGTATTTT
>-|-|TRBV5-6|TRBJ1-5
CASSLAGQVGNQPQHF
TGTGCCAGCAGCTTGGCTGGGCAGGTTGGCAATCAGCCCCAGCATTTT
>-|-|TRBV7-8|TRBJ1-6
CASSLVGGSYNSPLHF
TGTGCCAGCAGCTTAGTAGGGGGCTCCTATAATTCACCCCTCCACTTT
>-|-|TRBV4-3|TRBJ2-6
CASSQDRVSGANVLTF
TGCGCCAGCAGCCAAGATCGGGTCTCTGGGGCCAACGTCCTGACTTTC
>-|-|TRBV11-2|TRBJ2-5
CASSQIQETQYF
TGTGCCAGCTCACAGATCCAAGAGACCCAGTACTTC
>few|TRBD1|TRBV5-1|TRBJ1-2
CASSETTGENGYTF
TGCGCCAGCAGCGAGACCACAGGGGAAAATGGCTACACCTTC
>-|TRBD1|TRBV6-5|TRBJ2-4
CASSRTGERNIQYF
TGTGCCAGCAGTAGGACAGGGGAACGGAACATTCAGTACTTC
>-|TRBD1|TRBV24-1|TRBJ2-5
CATSGSAGTGEETQYF
TGTGCCACCAGTGGGTCGGCCGGGACAGGGGAAGAGACCCAGTACTTC
>-|TRBD1|TRBV30|TRBJ1-1
CAWTGGSRANTEAFF
TGTGCCTGGACAGGGGGCAGCCGTGCGAACACTGAAGCTTTCTTT
>-|-|TRBV3-1/TRBV3-2|TRBJ1-4
CASSWSGTNEKLFF
TGTGCCAGCAGCTGGTCAGGTACTAATGAAAAACTGTTTTTT
>-|-|TRBV28|TRBJ1-4
CASNSRMGGLNEKLFF
TGTGCCAGCAATAGCCGGATGGGGGGGCTTAATGAAAAACTGTTTTTT
>few|-|TRBV27|TRBJ2-7
CASSLEGNYYEQYF
TGTGCCAGCAGTTTGGAGGGCAATTACTACGAGCAGTACTTC
>-|-|TRBV7-2|TRBJ1-1
CASSLEIGGLTEAFF
TGTGCCAGCAGCTTAGAAATCGGGGGGCTAACTGAAGCTTTCTTT
>-|TRBD1|TRBV29-1|TRBJ1-2
CSVEERGQGRGYTF
TGCAGCGTTGAAGAACGCGGACAGGGACGTGGCTACACCTTC